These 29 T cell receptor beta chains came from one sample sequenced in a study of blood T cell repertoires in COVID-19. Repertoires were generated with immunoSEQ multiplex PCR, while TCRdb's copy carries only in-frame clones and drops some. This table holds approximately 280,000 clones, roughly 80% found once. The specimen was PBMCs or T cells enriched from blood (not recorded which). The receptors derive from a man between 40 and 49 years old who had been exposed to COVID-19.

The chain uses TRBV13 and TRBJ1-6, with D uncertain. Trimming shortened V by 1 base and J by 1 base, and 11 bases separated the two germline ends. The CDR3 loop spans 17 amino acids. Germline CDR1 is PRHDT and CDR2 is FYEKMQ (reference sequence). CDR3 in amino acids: CASSLVAGGSYNSPLHF. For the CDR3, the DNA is TGTGCCAGCAGCTTAGTGGCGGGAGGGTCCTATAATTCACCCCTCCACTTT.

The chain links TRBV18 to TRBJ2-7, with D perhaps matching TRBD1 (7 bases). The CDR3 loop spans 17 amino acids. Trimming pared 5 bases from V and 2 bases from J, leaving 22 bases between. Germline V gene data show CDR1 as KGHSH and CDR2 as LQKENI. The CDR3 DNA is TGTGCCAGCTCAGGAGGGACAGCGGACCCCCCAGCCTACGAGCAGTACTTC. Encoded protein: CASSGGTADPPAYEQYF.

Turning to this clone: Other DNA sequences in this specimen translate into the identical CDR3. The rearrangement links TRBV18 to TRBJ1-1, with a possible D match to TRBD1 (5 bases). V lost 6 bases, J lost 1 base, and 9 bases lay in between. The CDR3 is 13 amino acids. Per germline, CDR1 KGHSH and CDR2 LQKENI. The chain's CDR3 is CASSRGENTEAFF. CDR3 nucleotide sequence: TGTGCCAGCTCTCGGGGGGAGAACACTGAAGCTTTCTTT.

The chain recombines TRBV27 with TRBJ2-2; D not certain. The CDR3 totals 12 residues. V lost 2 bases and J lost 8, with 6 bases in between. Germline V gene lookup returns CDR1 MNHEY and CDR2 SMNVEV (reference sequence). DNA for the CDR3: TGTGCCAGCAGTTTAAACCGGGGGGAGCTGTTTTTT. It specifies CASSLNRGELFF.

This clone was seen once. This chain's CDR3 is CASSHGGEPPQHF. The CDR3 bases are TGTGCCAGCAGCCACGGGGGGGAACCGCCCCAGCATTTT. The chain uses TRBV11-2 and TRBJ1-5; D might be TRBD1 (5 bases). V was cut by 5 bases and J by 9 bases, with 14 bases left in between. Germline values: CDR1 SGHAT, CDR2 FQNNGV. This CDR3 spans 13 amino acids.

This chain's CDR3 is CASSSRDRTYNEQFF. CDR3 sequence (DNA): TGCGCCAGCAGCTCGCGGGACAGGACCTACAATGAGCAGTTCTTC. The chain recombines TRBV5-1 with TRBJ2-1; TRBD1 agrees at 8 bases. The CDR3 runs 15 residues. Per germline, CDR1 SGHRS and CDR2 YFSETQ. The junction had 4 bases not matched to a gene; V was cut back by 3 bases and J by 2 bases.

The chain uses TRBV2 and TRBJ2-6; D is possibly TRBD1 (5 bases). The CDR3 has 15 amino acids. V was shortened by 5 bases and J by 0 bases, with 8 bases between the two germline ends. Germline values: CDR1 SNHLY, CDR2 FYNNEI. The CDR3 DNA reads TGTGCCAGCAGTCCGACAGACTCTGGGGCCAACGTCCTGACTTTC. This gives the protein CASSPTDSGANVLTF. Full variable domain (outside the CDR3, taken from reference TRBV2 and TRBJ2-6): EPEVTQTPSHQVTQMGQEVILRCVPISNHLYFYWYRQILGQKVEFLVSFYNNEISEKSEIFDDQFSVERPDGSNFTLKIRSTKLEDSAMYFCASSPTDSGANVLTFGAGSRLTVL.

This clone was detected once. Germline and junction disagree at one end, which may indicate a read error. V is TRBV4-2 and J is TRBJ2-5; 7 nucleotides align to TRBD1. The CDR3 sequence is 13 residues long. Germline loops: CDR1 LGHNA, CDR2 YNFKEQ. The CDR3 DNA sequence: TGTGCCAGCAGCCCCGAATCCCCCAGGGGGATTGACTTC. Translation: CASSPESPRGIDF.

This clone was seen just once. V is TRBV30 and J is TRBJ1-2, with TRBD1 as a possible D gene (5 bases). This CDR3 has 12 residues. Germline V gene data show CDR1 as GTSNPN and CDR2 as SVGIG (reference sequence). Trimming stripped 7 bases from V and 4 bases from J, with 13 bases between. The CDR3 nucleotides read TGTGCCTCACAAGGACACCTCTATGGCTACACCTTC. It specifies CASQGHLYGYTF.

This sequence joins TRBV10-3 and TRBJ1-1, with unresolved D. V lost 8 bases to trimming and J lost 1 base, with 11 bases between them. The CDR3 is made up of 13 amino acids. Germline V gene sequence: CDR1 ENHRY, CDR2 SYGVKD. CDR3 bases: TGTGCCATCCGGCCAGCGACGAACACTGAAGCTTTCTTT. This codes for CAIRPATNTEAFF.

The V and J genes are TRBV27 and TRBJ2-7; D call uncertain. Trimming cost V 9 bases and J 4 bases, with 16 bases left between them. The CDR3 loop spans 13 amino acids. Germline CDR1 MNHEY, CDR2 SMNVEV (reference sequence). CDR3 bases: TGTGCCAGTTTAAGCCCCCTTGAGTACGAGCAGTACTTC. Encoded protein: CASLSPLEYEQYF.

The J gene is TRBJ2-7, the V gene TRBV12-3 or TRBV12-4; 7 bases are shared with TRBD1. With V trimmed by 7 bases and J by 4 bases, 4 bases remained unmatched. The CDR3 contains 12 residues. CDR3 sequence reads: CASTRQGYEQYF. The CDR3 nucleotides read TGTGCCAGCACCAGACAGGGTTACGAGCAGTACTTC.

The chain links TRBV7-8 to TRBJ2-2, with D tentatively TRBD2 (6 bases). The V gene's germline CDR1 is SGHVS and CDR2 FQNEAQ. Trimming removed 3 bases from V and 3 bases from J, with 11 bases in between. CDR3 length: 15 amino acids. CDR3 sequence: CASSLASADTGELFF. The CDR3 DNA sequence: TGTGCCAGCAGCTTGGCTAGCGCCGACACCGGGGAGCTGTTTTTT.

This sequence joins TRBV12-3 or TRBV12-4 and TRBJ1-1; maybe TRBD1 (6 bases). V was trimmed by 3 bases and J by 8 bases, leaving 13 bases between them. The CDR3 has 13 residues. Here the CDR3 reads CASSFGYRGEAFF. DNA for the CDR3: TGTGCCAGCAGTTTCGGGTATAGGGGGGAAGCTTTCTTT.

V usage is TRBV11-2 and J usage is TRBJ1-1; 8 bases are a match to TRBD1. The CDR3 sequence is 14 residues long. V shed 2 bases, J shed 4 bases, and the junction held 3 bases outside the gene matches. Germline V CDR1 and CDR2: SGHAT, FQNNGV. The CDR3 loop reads CASSLPGGVTEAFF. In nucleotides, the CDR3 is TGTGCCAGCAGCTTACCAGGGGGCGTCACTGAAGCTTTCTTT.

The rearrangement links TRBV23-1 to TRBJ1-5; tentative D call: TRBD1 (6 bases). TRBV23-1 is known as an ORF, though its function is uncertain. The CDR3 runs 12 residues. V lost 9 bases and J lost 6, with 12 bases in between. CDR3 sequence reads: CASPRGCQPQHF. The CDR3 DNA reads TGCGCCAGTCCCAGGGGTTGTCAGCCCCAGCATTTT.

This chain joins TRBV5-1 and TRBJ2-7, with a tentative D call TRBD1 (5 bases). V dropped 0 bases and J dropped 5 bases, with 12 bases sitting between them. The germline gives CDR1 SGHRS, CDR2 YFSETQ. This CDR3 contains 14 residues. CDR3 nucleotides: TGCGCCAGCAGCTTGGGCTCAGGGTTTCACGAGCAGTACTTC. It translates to CASSLGSGFHEQYF.

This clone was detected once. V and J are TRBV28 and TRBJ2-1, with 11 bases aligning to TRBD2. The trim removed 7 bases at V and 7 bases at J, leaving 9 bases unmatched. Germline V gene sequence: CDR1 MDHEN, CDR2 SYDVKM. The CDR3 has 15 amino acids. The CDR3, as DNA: TGTGCCAGCACCGAAACTAGCGGGAGTGGAAATGAGCAGTTCTTC. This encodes CASTETSGSGNEQFF.

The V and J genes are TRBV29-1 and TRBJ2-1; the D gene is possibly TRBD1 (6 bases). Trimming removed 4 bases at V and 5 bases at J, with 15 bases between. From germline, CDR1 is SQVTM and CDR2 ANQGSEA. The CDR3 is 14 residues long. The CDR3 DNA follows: TGCAGCGTTGTAGGACAGTCAATTAACAATGAGCAGTTCTTC. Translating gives CSVVGQSINNEQFF.

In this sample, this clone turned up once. The CDR3 sequence: CASSYGTANQPQHF. CDR3 in DNA: TGCGCCAGCAGCTACGGGACAGCGAATCAGCCCCAGCATTTT. The chain employs TRBV5-1 and TRBJ1-5; 7 nucleotides line up with TRBD1. This CDR3 has 14 amino acids. The trim removed 3 bases at V and 4 bases at J, leaving 4 bases unmatched. Per germline, CDR1 SGHRS and CDR2 YFSETQ.

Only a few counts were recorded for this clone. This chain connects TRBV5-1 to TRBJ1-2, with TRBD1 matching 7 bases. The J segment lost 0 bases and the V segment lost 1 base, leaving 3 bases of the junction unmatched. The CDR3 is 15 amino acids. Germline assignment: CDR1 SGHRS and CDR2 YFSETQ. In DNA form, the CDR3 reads TGCGCCAGCAGCTTGACAGGGGACTCTAACTATGGCTACACCTTC. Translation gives CASSLTGDSNYGYTF.

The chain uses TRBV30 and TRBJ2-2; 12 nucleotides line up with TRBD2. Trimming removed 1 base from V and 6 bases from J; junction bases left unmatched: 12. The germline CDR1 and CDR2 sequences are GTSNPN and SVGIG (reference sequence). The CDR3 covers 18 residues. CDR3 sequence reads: CAWSDYRTSGIVAGELFF. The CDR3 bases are TGTGCCTGGAGTGATTACAGGACTAGCGGGATTGTGGCCGGGGAGCTGTTTTTT.

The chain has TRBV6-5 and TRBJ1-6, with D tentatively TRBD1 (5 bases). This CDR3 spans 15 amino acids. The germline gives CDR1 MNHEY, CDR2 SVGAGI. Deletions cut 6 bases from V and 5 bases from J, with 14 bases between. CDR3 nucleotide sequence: TGTGCCAGCAGGGCGGGGCAGGGAAATAATTCACCCCTCCACTTT. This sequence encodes CASRAGQGNNSPLHF.

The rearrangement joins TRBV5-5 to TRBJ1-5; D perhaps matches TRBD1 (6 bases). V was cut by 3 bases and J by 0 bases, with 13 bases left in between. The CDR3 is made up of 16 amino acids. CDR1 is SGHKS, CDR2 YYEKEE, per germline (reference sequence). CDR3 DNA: TGTGCCAGCAGCTGGGACACCCTTAATAGCAATCAGCCCCAGCATTTT. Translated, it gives CASSWDTLNSNQPQHF.

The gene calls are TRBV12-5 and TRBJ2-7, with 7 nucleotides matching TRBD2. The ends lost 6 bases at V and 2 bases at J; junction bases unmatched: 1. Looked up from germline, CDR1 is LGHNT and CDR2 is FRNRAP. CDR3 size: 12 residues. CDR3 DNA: TGTGCTAGTGGCGGGAGGACCTACGAGCAGTACTTC. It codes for CASGGRTYEQYF.

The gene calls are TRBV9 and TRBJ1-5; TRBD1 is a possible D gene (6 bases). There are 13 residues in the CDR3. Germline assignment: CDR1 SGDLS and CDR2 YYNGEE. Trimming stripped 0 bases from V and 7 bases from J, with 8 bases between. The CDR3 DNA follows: TGTGCCAGCAGCGTAGCTGGGGGCCAGCCCCAGCATTTT. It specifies CASSVAGGQPQHF.

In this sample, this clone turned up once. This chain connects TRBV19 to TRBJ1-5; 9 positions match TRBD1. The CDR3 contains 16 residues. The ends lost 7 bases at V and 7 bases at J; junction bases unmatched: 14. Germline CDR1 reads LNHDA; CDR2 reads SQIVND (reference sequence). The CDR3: CASTKGTGPTGQPQHF. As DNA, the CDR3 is TGTGCCAGTACCAAGGGGACAGGGCCCACCGGGCAGCCCCAGCATTTT.

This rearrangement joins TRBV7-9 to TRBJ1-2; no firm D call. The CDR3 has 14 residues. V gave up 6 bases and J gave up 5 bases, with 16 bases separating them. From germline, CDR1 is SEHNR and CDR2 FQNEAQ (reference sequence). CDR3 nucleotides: TGTGCCAGCAGGTTGGTCGTCGGGGAGTATGGCTACACCTTC. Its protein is CASRLVVGEYGYTF.

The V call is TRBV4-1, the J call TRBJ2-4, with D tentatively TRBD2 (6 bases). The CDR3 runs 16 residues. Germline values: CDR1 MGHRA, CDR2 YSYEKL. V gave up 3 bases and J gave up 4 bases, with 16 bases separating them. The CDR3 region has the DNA TGCGCCAGCAGCCAGGCGGTAGGAGGGCGGAAAAACATTCAGTACTTC. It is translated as CASSQAVGGRKNIQYF.